The text below deals with one T cell receptor (beta chain). Its cognate antigen is unknown. These data come from a study of T cells in Graves' hyperthyroidism and ophthalmopathy. Study overall: Any treatment followed the collection of peripheral blood at initial diagnosis.

Broader study findings: Peripheral blood also featured most of the thyroid clonotypes expanded above 0.001.

Germline values: CDR1 PRHDT, CDR2 FYEKMQ (reference sequence). The CDR3 has 16 amino acids. The V gene lost 0 bases and the J gene lost 6 bases, with 18 bases spanning the gap. RNA transcripts yielded amplified TCR beta CDR3 regions. First-round RT-PCR with HTBI primers amplified the TCR CDR3 region. TCRdb fed the multiplex PCR reads into MiXCR, producing one record per CDR3 protein. The table has approximately 600,000 distinct CDR3 sequences, about 20% seen once. Diagnostic decisions used clinical symptoms, serum thyroxine and TRAb, thyroid ultrasound and orbital computed tomography. PBMCs stemmed from under 11 ml fresh peripheral blood.

Sequencing was carried out using blood. The chain has TRBV13 and TRBJ2-7, with D possibly TRBD1 on 6 matching bases. The TCR was taken from a man aged 25 to 40 with Graves' ophthalmopathy. Here the CDR3 reads CASSLGGARLTGEQYF. CDR3 DNA sequence: TGTGCCAGCAGCTTAGGGGGGGCTAGGCTGACGGGCGAGCAGTACTTC.